This passage covers 18 T cell receptor beta chains from one sample sequenced in a study of beta chain features in type 1 diabetes. Expressed TCRB transcripts were sequenced because the isolated RNA had all been reverse transcribed beforehand. Generated by immunoSEQ multiplex PCR, the TCRdb table keeps only in-frame clones and is missing some. The sample lists fewer than 20,000 clones; around two fifths were seen once. Sequencing was carried out using stem cell memory CD4+ T cells from blood. Every receptor here comes from a woman between 40 and 55 years old in good health.

This clone is medium-sized in the sample. The chain links TRBV15 to TRBJ2-5, with no clear D. The CDR3 loop spans 14 amino acids. Germline assignment: CDR1 LNHNV and CDR2 YYDKDF (reference sequence). V lost 0 bases to trimming and J lost 2 bases, with 7 bases between them. The CDR3 DNA follows: TGTGCCACCAGCAGAGATCAGGTTCAAGAGACCCAGTACTTC. This codes for CATSRDQVQETQYF.

The gene calls are TRBV11-2 and TRBJ1-2, with TRBD1 matching 7 bases. V dropped 5 bases and J dropped 4; count of bases not matched to a gene: 7. The CDR3 is 14 amino acids. Germline CDR1 SGHAT, CDR2 FQNNGV. CDR3 coding DNA: TGTGCCAGCAGCCGCAGGGGGTTCGTCTATGGCTACACCTTC. Its translation: CASSRRGFVYGYTF.

The rearrangement joins TRBV28 to TRBJ2-3, with TRBD1 matching 8 bases. Germline assignment: CDR1 MDHEN and CDR2 SYDVKM. V lost 10 bases to trimming and J lost 2 bases; unmatched junction nucleotides: 17. The CDR3 sequence is 17 residues long. The chain's CDR3 is CATPRNGRGQDTDTQYF. CDR3 bases: TGTGCCACCCCGAGAAATGGACGGGGACAGGACACAGATACGCAGTATTTT.

The chain is built from TRBV29-1 and TRBJ2-1, with D tentatively TRBD1 (5 bases). Trimming removed 6 bases from V and 5 bases from J, with 14 bases in between. This CDR3 is 13 amino acids long. CDR1 is SQVTM and CDR2 is ANQGSEA in the germline V gene. The CDR3 coding sequence is TGCAGCGTGGCTGAGTTGGACAACAATGAGCAGTTCTTC. This gives the protein CSVAELDNNEQFF.

The V gene is TRBV29-1, the J gene TRBJ2-5, with a weak D call TRBD2 (5 bases). V dropped 7 bases and J dropped 5 bases, with 14 bases sitting between them. CDR3 size: 12 residues. In germline, CDR1 is SQVTM, CDR2 ANQGSEA. The chain's CDR3 is CSAGLSEETQYF. CDR3 bases: TGCAGCGCCGGACTCAGCGAGGAGACCCAGTACTTC.

The V call is TRBV10-3, the J call TRBJ2-2, with a tentative D call TRBD1 (7 bases). V lost 5 bases and J 0 bases, leaving 16 bases between the germline ends. CDR1 and CDR2 (germline): ENHRY, SYGVKD. CDR3 length equals 17 residues. The CDR3 protein is CAISRAGGLANTGELFF. CDR3 DNA sequence: TGTGCCATCAGTAGGGCAGGGGGGCTCGCGAACACCGGGGAGCTGTTTTTT.

This chain uses TRBV2 with TRBJ2-1; 15 nucleotides agree with TRBD2. Germline assignment: CDR1 SNHLY and CDR2 FYNNEI. The CDR3 contains 15 residues. Trimming at V came to 5 bases and at J to 6 bases, leaving 2 bases not matched to a gene. The CDR3 coding sequence is TGTGCCAGCAGTAGGACTAGCGGGGGGGCCAATGAGCAGTTCTTC. This gives the protein CASSRTSGGANEQFF. Combining the CDR3 with reference TRBV2 and TRBJ2-1 gives the whole variable domain EPEVTQTPSHQVTQMGQEVILRCVPISNHLYFYWYRQILGQKVEFLVSFYNNEISEKSEIFDDQFSVERPDGSNFTLKIRSTKLEDSAMYFCASSRTSGGANEQFFGPGTRLTVL.

The chain carries TRBV6-1 and TRBJ1-2; the match to TRBD1 covers 9 bases. V lost 6 bases to trimming and J lost 7 bases; unmatched junction nucleotides: 9. The CDR3 covers 14 residues. The germline CDR1 and CDR2 sequences are MNHNS and SASEGT. Here the CDR3 reads CASSPTDRGGGYTF. The CDR3 bases are TGTGCCAGCAGCCCCACGGACAGGGGCGGTGGCTACACCTTC.

DNA of the CDR3: TGCGCCAGCAGTGACCCGAAGGGGGCCCCGGAAGATACGCAGTATTTT. The encoded protein is CASSDPKGAPEDTQYF. The chain has TRBV10-1 and TRBJ2-3; TRBD1 aligns across 7 bases. Losses at the gene ends were 3 bases for V and 5 bases for J; bases not matched to a gene: 11. This CDR3 comprises 16 residues. CDR1 is WNHNN and CDR2 is SYGVQD in the germline V gene (reference sequence).

This clone was recorded a few times. The J gene is TRBJ1-3, the V gene TRBV6-6; 8 bases match TRBD1. The CDR3 totals 14 residues. V lost 11 bases and J lost 2; bases outside the gene matches: 8. The germline V gene has CDR1 MNHNY and CDR2 SVGAGI (reference sequence). CDR3 nucleotide sequence: TGTGCCCACGGGCCAGGGGGCACTGGAAACACCATATATTTT. Amino acid sequence: CAHGPGGTGNTIYF.

The gene calls are TRBV19 and TRBJ2-2, with 8 positions matching TRBD2. Germline loops: CDR1 LNHDA, CDR2 SQIVND (reference sequence). J was trimmed by 0 bases and V by 8 bases; bases with no gene match: 5. The CDR3 runs to 15 residues. The CDR3 region is CASCGLAPNTGELFF. The CDR3 DNA sequence: TGTGCCAGTTGCGGACTAGCCCCGAACACCGGGGAGCTGTTTTTT. Full variable domain (outside the CDR3, taken from reference TRBV19 and TRBJ2-2): DGGITQSPKYLFRKEGQNVTLSCEQNLNHDAMYWYRQDPGQGLRLIYYSQIVNDFQKGDIAEGYSVSREKKESFPLTVTSAQKNPTAFYLCASCGLAPNTGELFFGEGSRLTVL.

The chain carries TRBV10-1 and TRBJ2-7; D not certain. This CDR3 region has 14 residues. Germline loops: CDR1 WNHNN, CDR2 SYGVQD (reference sequence). The germline V and J ends were trimmed by 0 bases and 6 bases, with 12 bases remaining between them. CDR3 protein: CASSESDKVGEQYF. In nucleotides, the CDR3 is TGCGCCAGCAGTGAGTCTGACAAGGTCGGCGAGCAGTACTTC.

The rearrangement links TRBV18 to TRBJ2-3; 7 bases match TRBD1. CDR1 KGHSH and CDR2 LQKENI come from the germline V gene. This CDR3 contains 15 residues. The trim removed 3 bases at V and 0 bases at J, leaving 3 bases unmatched. The CDR3 region has the DNA TGTGCCAGCTCACCGGAACAGGGGAGCACAGATACGCAGTATTTT. This encodes CASSPEQGSTDTQYF.

This clone has just a few counts. This chain uses TRBV19 with TRBJ2-2, with 10 bases identical to TRBD2. Germline V CDR1 and CDR2: LNHDA, SQIVND (reference sequence). The ends lost 1 base at V and 5 bases at J; junction bases unmatched: 1. The CDR3 is made up of 15 amino acids. The DNA for the CDR3 is TGTGCCAGTAGTATAGGTAGCGGGGGGACCGGGGAGCTGTTTTTT. The encoded protein is CASSIGSGGTGELFF.

This clone was counted between two and nine times. This rearrangement joins TRBV4-2 to TRBJ1-1, with TRBD1 matching over 9 bases. Germline-derived CDR1 and CDR2 are LGHNA and YNFKEQ. The length of the CDR3 is 12 residues. The J segment lost 8 bases and the V segment lost 6 bases, leaving 4 bases of the junction unmatched. CDR3 sequence: CASRGQGEEAFF. CDR3 bases: TGTGCCAGCAGGGGACAGGGTGAAGAAGCTTTCTTT.

This clone was seen a handful of times. The chain couples TRBV7-6 to TRBJ1-4, with 7 nucleotides matching TRBD1. Germline V gene lookup returns CDR1 SGHVS and CDR2 FNYEAQ. This CDR3 region has 15 residues. Trimming removed 2 bases from V and 8 bases from J; junction bases left unmatched: 8. Written as DNA, the CDR3 is TGTGCCAGCAGCTTAAGGACAGGTCTTTGGGAAAAACTGTTTTTT. Translation gives CASSLRTGLWEKLFF.

This clone was picked up a small number of times. The rearrangement links TRBV19 to TRBJ2-5; 7 nucleotides align to TRBD2. The germline V gene encodes CDR1 LNHDA and CDR2 SQIVND (reference sequence). This CDR3 has 16 amino acids. The V segment lost 3 bases and the J segment 7 bases; nucleotides outside the gene matches: 14. The CDR3 coding sequence is TGTGCCAGTAGTATTATGAGCGGGGCAACCAGTGGGACCCAGTACTTC. This gives the protein CASSIMSGATSGTQYF.

The chain joins TRBV6-1 to TRBJ2-1; 7 bases match TRBD1. CDR1 MNHNS and CDR2 SASEGT come from the germline V gene. The V gene end was trimmed by 6 bases and the J gene end by 5 bases; junction bases not matched to a gene: 10. The CDR3 has 15 residues. Written as DNA, the CDR3 is TGTGCCAGCAGAAAGGAGACAGGGTCCCACAATGAGCAGTTCTTC. The encoded protein is CASRKETGSHNEQFF.